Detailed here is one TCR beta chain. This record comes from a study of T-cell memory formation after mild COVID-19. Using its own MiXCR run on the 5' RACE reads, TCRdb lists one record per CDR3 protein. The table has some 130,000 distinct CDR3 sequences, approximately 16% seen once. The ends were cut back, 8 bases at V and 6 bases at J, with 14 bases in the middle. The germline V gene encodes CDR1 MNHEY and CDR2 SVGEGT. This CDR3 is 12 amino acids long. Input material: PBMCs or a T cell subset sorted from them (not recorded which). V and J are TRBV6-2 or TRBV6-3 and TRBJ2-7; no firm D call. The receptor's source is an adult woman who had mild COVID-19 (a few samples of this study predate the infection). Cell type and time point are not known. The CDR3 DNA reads TGTGCCAGCCGCCTCTCGTTGGGCGAGCAGTACTTC. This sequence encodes CASRLSLGEQYF.